What follows are 10 T cell receptor beta chains derived from one specimen sequenced in a study of CD8+ T cells in alopecia areata. TCR sequencing used cDNA made by reverse transcription of extracted RNA. Assay used: immunoSEQ multiplex PCR; TCRdb lists only in-frame clones, some missing. The repertoire includes around 140,000 clones, around 86% of them detected once, and approximately 16% sits in the top ten. The material was CD8+ T cells sorted from blood, obtained at week 0. All receptors come from a human donor with alopecia areata.

V usage is TRBV29-1 and J usage is TRBJ2-3; no firm D call. Germline V gene sequence: CDR1 SQVTM, CDR2 ANQGSEA. The CDR3 contains 9 residues. V was cut by 6 bases and J by 6 bases, with 4 bases left in between. The CDR3 region has the DNA TGCAGCGTCGAGGATACGCAGTATTTT. Its translation is CSVEDTQYF.

V is TRBV13 and J is TRBJ2-7; D is unclear. V shed 4 bases and J shed 0 bases, with 10 bases lying between them. The CDR3 consists of 14 residues. Germline V lookup: CDR1 PRHDT, CDR2 FYEKMQ (reference sequence). The DNA of the CDR3 is TGTGCCAGCAGCTCGACGGCCCGCTCCTACGAGCAGTACTTC. Translating gives CASSSTARSYEQYF. Filled out from reference TRBV13 and TRBJ2-7, the complete variable domain reads AAGVIQSPRHLIKEKRETATLKCYPIPRHDTVYWYQQGPGQDPQFLISFYEKMQSDKGSIPDRFSAQQFSDYHSELNMSSLELGDSALYFCASSSTARSYEQYFGPGTRLTVT.

The V and J genes are TRBV7-9 and TRBJ2-7; weak D call: TRBD1 (5 bases). Trimming removed 2 bases from V and 6 bases from J, with 8 bases in between. Germline CDR1 and CDR2: SEHNR and FQNEAQ (reference sequence). The CDR3 loop spans 12 amino acids. CDR3 DNA sequence: TGTGCCAGCAGCTTATGGCAGGGCGAGCAGTACTTC. Protein sequence: CASSLWQGEQYF.

The chain has TRBV6-6 and TRBJ1-2; D gene uncertain. CDR1 and CDR2 from the germline V gene are MNHNY and SVGAGI (reference sequence). The CDR3 contains 13 residues. Trimming removed 0 bases from V and 6 bases from J, with 8 bases in between. CDR3 residues: CASSYSLGNGYTF. The CDR3 bases are TGTGCCAGCAGTTACTCATTGGGGAATGGCTACACCTTC.

V is TRBV7-2 and J is TRBJ2-3; TRBD1 aligns across 10 bases. The V gene end was trimmed by 4 bases and the J gene end by 3 bases; junction bases not matched to a gene: 1. The V gene's germline CDR1 is SGHTA and CDR2 FQGNSA. The CDR3 sequence is 14 residues long. The CDR3, as DNA: TGTGCCAGCAGCTCGGGACAGGGGACAGATACGCAGTATTTT. Its translation is CASSSGQGTDTQYF.

The chain links TRBV7-9 to TRBJ2-2; D gene ambiguous. The CDR3 length is 15 residues. The germline gives CDR1 SEHNR, CDR2 FQNEAQ (reference sequence). Trimming cost V 8 bases and J 0 bases, with 13 bases left between them. The CDR3 loop reads CASHDSIANTGELFF. In DNA form, the CDR3 reads TGTGCCAGCCACGACTCTATCGCGAACACCGGGGAGCTGTTTTTT. Supplemented by reference TRBV7-9 and TRBJ2-2, the full variable domain reads DTGVSQNPRHKITKRGQNVTFRCDPISEHNRLYWYRQTLGQGPEFLTYFQNEAQLEKSRLLSDRFSAERPKGSFSTLEIQRTEQGDSAMYLCASHDSIANTGELFFGEGSRLTVL.

This clone was observed a handful of times. The rearrangement joins TRBV23-1 to TRBJ2-5; the match to TRBD2 covers 10 bases. TRBV23-1 is an open reading frame whose function is uncertain. The CDR3 has 19 amino acids. The V gene end was trimmed by 2 bases and the J gene end by 2 bases; junction bases not matched to a gene: 14. The CDR3 reads CASSQRPLELAGGQETQYF. DNA for the CDR3: TGCGCCAGCAGTCAACGACCCTTGGAATTAGCGGGGGGTCAAGAGACCCAGTACTTC.

The CDR3 loop reads CASSQVGTGLSYEQYF. The CDR3 nucleotides are TGCGCCAGCAGCCAAGTAGGAACAGGACTCTCCTACGAGCAGTACTTC. The V and J genes are TRBV4-1 and TRBJ2-7, with D perhaps TRBD1 or TRBD2 (5 bases each). V dropped 1 base and J dropped 0 bases, with 13 bases sitting between them. CDR1 and CDR2 (germline): MGHRA, YSYEKL. This CDR3 is built from 16 residues.

The rearrangement uses TRBV7-9 and TRBJ2-5, with 7 bases aligning to TRBD1. V lost 5 bases and J lost 3; bases outside the gene matches: 3. The CDR3 contains 13 residues. From germline, CDR1 is SEHNR and CDR2 FQNEAQ (reference sequence). Written as DNA, the CDR3 is TGTGCCAGCAGCCCCGGGACAGAAGAGACCCAGTACTTC. It codes for CASSPGTEETQYF.

This chain joins TRBV7-3 and TRBJ2-3; a weak D match, TRBD1 (7 bases). Germline lookup yields CDR1 SGHTA and CDR2 FQGTGA. V lost 4 bases and J 4 bases, leaving 15 bases between the germline ends. This CDR3 region has 15 residues. CDR3 residues: CASSSATGRSDTQYF. In DNA, the CDR3 is TGTGCCAGCAGCTCAGCGACAGGGAGGTCAGATACGCAGTATTTT.